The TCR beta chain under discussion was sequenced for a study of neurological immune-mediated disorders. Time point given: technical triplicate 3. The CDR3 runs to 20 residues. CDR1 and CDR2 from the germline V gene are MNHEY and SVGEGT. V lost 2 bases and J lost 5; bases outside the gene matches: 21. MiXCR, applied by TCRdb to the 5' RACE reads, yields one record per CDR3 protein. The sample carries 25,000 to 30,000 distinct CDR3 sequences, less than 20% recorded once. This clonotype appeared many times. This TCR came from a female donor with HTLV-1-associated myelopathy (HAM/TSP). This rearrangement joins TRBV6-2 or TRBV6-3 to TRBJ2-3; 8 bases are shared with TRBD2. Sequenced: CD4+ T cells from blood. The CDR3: CASSYPLRSDGGALVDTQYF. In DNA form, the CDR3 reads TGTGCCAGCAGTTACCCACTTCGGTCCGACGGGGGGGCCTTGGTAGATACGCAGTATTTT.